The 32 T cell receptor beta chains below come from one sample, sequenced in a study of siplizumab effects on memory and regulatory T cells. Clones were sequenced by immunoSEQ multiplex PCR, and TCRdb holds only the in-frame ones, with some missing. Among tens of thousands of clones, around 97% were seen once, and the ten largest hold around 1%. The sequenced material came from naive CD8+ T cells sorted from blood. These TCRs come from a human donor in good health.

J is TRBJ2-1 and V is TRBV25-1; D is perhaps TRBD1 (6 bases). Looked up from germline, CDR1 is MGHDK and CDR2 is SYGVNS. V shed 1 base and J shed 0 bases, with 10 bases lying between them. This CDR3 comprises 16 residues. CDR3 loop: CASSELVGASYNEQFF. The CDR3 DNA sequence: TGTGCCAGCAGTGAATTAGTGGGGGCCTCCTACAATGAGCAGTTCTTC.

This chain's CDR3 is CASSMTSGSTDTQYF. DNA of the CDR3: TGTGCCAGCAGCATGACTAGCGGAAGCACAGATACGCAGTATTTT. This chain joins TRBV7-9 and TRBJ2-3; 9 nucleotides line up with TRBD2. V lost 5 bases, J lost 0 bases, and 3 bases stayed unmatched. Germline CDR1 SEHNR, CDR2 FQNEAQ (reference sequence). This CDR3 is 15 amino acids long.

The chain employs TRBV7-9 and TRBJ2-7; the D gene is possibly TRBD1 (5 bases). Germline V gene sequence: CDR1 SEHNR, CDR2 FQNEAQ (reference sequence). CDR3 size: 12 residues. Trimming removed 2 bases from V and 3 bases from J, with 5 bases in between. CDR3 protein: CASSLRGYEQYF. The CDR3 nucleotides read TGTGCCAGCAGCTTAAGGGGCTACGAGCAGTACTTC.

The genes are TRBV28 and TRBJ2-2, with 16 bases that match TRBD2. This CDR3 is 19 amino acids long. Per the germline V gene, CDR1 is MDHEN and CDR2 is SYDVKM. Trimming at V came to 1 base and at J to 5 bases, leaving 7 bases not matched to a gene. The CDR3 coding sequence is TGTGCCAGCAGTTTATTGGGACTAGCGGGAGGGCCAGCTACCGGGGAGCTGTTTTTT. Encoded protein: CASSLLGLAGGPATGELFF.

The chain links TRBV9 to TRBJ2-7, with 9 bases aligning to TRBD1. Germline trimming cut 3 bases from V and 3 bases from J; bases unmatched to any gene: 7. The CDR3 contains 15 residues. In germline, CDR1 is SGDLS, CDR2 YYNGEE. CDR3 sequence: CASSAGTGRIYEQYF. The CDR3 nucleotides read TGTGCCAGCAGCGCAGGGACAGGGAGGATCTACGAGCAGTACTTC.

V is TRBV5-4 and J is TRBJ1-6, with 8 bases that match TRBD1. After removal of 4 bases from V and 8 bases from J, the junction contained 14 bases not matched to a gene. Germline CDR1 SGHNT, CDR2 YYREEE (reference sequence). The CDR3 length is 17 residues. For the CDR3, the DNA is TGTGCCAGCAGCCAATACCTCCGGACAGGGTCACATTCACCCCTCCACTTT. It encodes CASSQYLRTGSHSPLHF. Using reference TRBV5-4 and TRBJ1-6 for the parts outside the CDR3, the full variable domain is ETGVTQSPTHLIKTRGQQVTLRCSSQSGHNTVSWYQQALGQGPQFIFQYYREEENGRGNFPPRFSGLQFPNYSSELNVNALELDDSALYLCASSQYLRTGSHSPLHFGNGTRLTVT.

This rearrangement joins TRBV4-1 to TRBJ2-7; the match to TRBD2 covers 7 bases. Trimming removed 1 base from V and 2 bases from J; junction bases left unmatched: 5. The CDR3 is 15 amino acids. From germline, CDR1 is MGHRA and CDR2 YSYEKL. This chain's CDR3 is CASSQVSSGTYEQYF. The CDR3 bases are TGCGCCAGCAGCCAAGTGTCTAGCGGCACCTACGAGCAGTACTTC.

The chain employs TRBV27 and TRBJ2-2; 11 nucleotides agree with TRBD2. Trimming removed 6 bases from V and 6 bases from J; junction bases left unmatched: 6. This CDR3 has 15 residues. Germline CDR1 MNHEY, CDR2 SMNVEV (reference sequence). This CDR3 reads CASRFSGRAAGELFF. For the CDR3, the DNA is TGTGCCAGCAGATTTAGCGGGAGGGCCGCCGGGGAGCTGTTTTTT.

V and J are TRBV11-3 and TRBJ2-2; D not certain. The V gene lost 1 base and the J gene lost 5 bases, with 11 bases spanning the gap. Germline V gene sequence: CDR1 SGHNT, CDR2 YENEEA. The CDR3 sequence is 15 residues long. Written as DNA, the CDR3 is TGTGCCAGCAGCTTAGTTAGGGCTGGTACCGGGGAGCTGTTTTTT. Its protein is CASSLVRAGTGELFF.

V and J are TRBV30 and TRBJ2-2; 7 bases agree with TRBD2. This CDR3 region has 14 residues. J was trimmed by 6 bases and V by 3 bases; bases with no gene match: 7. Germline values: CDR1 GTSNPN, CDR2 SVGIG (reference sequence). DNA for the CDR3: TGTGCCTGGAGCCTTGGGGCGGGAGCCGGGGAGCTGTTTTTT. Residues: CAWSLGAGAGELFF.

The chain joins TRBV28 to TRBJ1-5; D may be TRBD1 (5 bases). This CDR3 spans 15 amino acids. V was pared by 2 bases and J by 6 bases, with 14 bases between. Germline CDR1 and CDR2: MDHEN and SYDVKM. CDR3 protein: CASSLGGGRGQPQHF. The CDR3 coding sequence is TGTGCCAGCAGTTTAGGGGGGGGAAGGGGTCAGCCCCAGCATTTT.

The rearrangement links TRBV18 to TRBJ2-5; TRBD2 might be the D (6 bases). The germline gives CDR1 KGHSH, CDR2 LQKENI. The CDR3 is 15 amino acids. Trimming pared 3 bases from V and 4 bases from J, leaving 15 bases between. For the CDR3, the DNA is TGTGCCAGCTCACCGGAACCCGGGGGACTAGAGACCCAGTACTTC. Its protein product is CASSPEPGGLETQYF.

The chain couples TRBV27 to TRBJ2-3, with D tentatively TRBD1 (5 bases). CDR3 length: 18 amino acids. Deletions cut 3 bases from V and 2 bases from J, with 21 bases between. The germline V gene encodes CDR1 MNHEY and CDR2 SMNVEV (reference sequence). CDR3 protein: CASSFTPGRGKLTDTQYF. In DNA, the CDR3 is TGTGCCAGCAGTTTCACCCCCGGAAGGGGAAAACTCACAGATACGCAGTATTTT.

The chain has TRBV6-5 and TRBJ1-3; no firm D call. This CDR3 is built from 15 residues. CDR1 and CDR2 from the germline V gene are MNHEY and SVGAGI. V dropped 5 bases and J dropped 4 bases, with 15 bases sitting between them. The CDR3, as DNA: TGTGCCAGCAGTAATGGCCCTGCGCGGGGAAACACCATATATTTT. Translating it yields CASSNGPARGNTIYF.

The chain recombines TRBV6-5 with TRBJ1-4, with 9 bases that match TRBD1. The germline CDR1 and CDR2 sequences are MNHEY and SVGAGI. Trimming at V came to 8 bases and at J to 6 bases, leaving 4 bases not matched to a gene. CDR3 length: 13 amino acids. The CDR3 sequence: CASRDREDEKLFF. CDR3 nucleotide sequence: TGTGCCAGCCGGGACAGGGAAGATGAAAAACTGTTTTTT.

The chain is built from TRBV7-6 and TRBJ2-7; 7 nucleotides match TRBD2. The CDR3 loop spans 16 amino acids. The trim removed 2 bases at V and 2 bases at J, leaving 9 bases unmatched. CDR1 is SGHVS, CDR2 FNYEAQ, per germline. The CDR3 nucleotides are TGTGCCAGCAGCTTAAACGCGGGACTACCGACCTACGAGCAGTACTTC. Translated: CASSLNAGLPTYEQYF.

The V gene is TRBV7-2, the J gene TRBJ2-1, with TRBD2 matching 8 bases. This CDR3 comprises 16 residues. Trimming removed 1 base from V and 0 bases from J; junction bases left unmatched: 2. CDR1 is SGHTA and CDR2 is FQGNSA in the germline V gene. The DNA for the CDR3 is TGTGCCAGCAGCTTAGACGGGAGGGCCTCCTACAATGAGCAGTTCTTC. Encoded protein: CASSLDGRASYNEQFF.

This clone showed up just once. The CDR3 sequence: CASSSGGQGVGYTF. CDR3 in DNA: TGTGCCAGCAGCTCCGGGGGACAGGGGGTCGGCTACACCTTC. The chain uses TRBV13 and TRBJ1-2; 11 bases map to TRBD1. This CDR3 is built from 14 residues. CDR1 and CDR2 from the germline V gene are PRHDT and FYEKMQ (reference sequence). The ends lost 4 bases at V and 8 bases at J; junction bases unmatched: 6.

The chain recombines TRBV13 with TRBJ2-7, with D possibly TRBD2 on 6 matching bases. The V gene lost 2 bases and the J gene lost 2 bases, with 7 bases spanning the gap. From germline, CDR1 is PRHDT and CDR2 FYEKMQ (reference sequence). This CDR3 contains 13 residues. The DNA of the CDR3 is TGTGCCAGCAGCTTACGCGGGGCCTACGAGCAGTACTTC. The encoded protein is CASSLRGAYEQYF.

The V and J genes are TRBV6-5 and TRBJ1-1; D call uncertain. Trimming left V 6 bases short and J 7 bases short, with 15 bases between. The CDR3 contains 13 residues. Germline CDR1 MNHEY, CDR2 SVGAGI. CDR3 in DNA: TGTGCCAGCAGCCCCTCCTCCGACATTGAAGCTTTCTTT. This gives the protein CASSPSSDIEAFF.

The chain couples TRBV9 to TRBJ2-1; 9 nucleotides align to TRBD1. Germline loops: CDR1 SGDLS, CDR2 YYNGEE. This CDR3 comprises 20 residues. Trimming took 0 bases from V and 7 from J; bases not matched to a gene: 20. CDR3 DNA: TGTGCCAGCAGCGTAGGTGAAGGGTGGACCTCGGGGACAGGGTGGAATGAGCAGTTCTTC. Its translation is CASSVGEGWTSGTGWNEQFF. Together with reference TRBV9 and TRBJ2-1, the CDR3 gives the full variable domain: DSGVTQTPKHLITATGQRVTLRCSPRSGDLSVYWYQQSLDQGLQFLIQYYNGEERAKGNILERFSAQQFPDLHSELNLSSLELGDSALYFCASSVGEGWTSGTGWNEQFFGPGTRLTVL.

This chain connects TRBV9 to TRBJ2-3; D gene uncertain. With 0 bases removed from V and 1 base from J, the gap between germline ends came to 9 bases. From germline, CDR1 is SGDLS and CDR2 YYNGEE. The length of the CDR3 is 15 residues. CDR3 residues: CASSVGGFRTDTQYF. DNA of the CDR3: TGTGCCAGCAGCGTAGGCGGCTTCCGCACAGATACGCAGTATTTT.

The chain employs TRBV27 and TRBJ2-3; D call uncertain. Trimming stripped 2 bases from V and 2 bases from J, with 5 bases between. Germline-derived CDR1 and CDR2 are MNHEY and SMNVEV (reference sequence). This CDR3 contains 13 residues. The CDR3 loop reads CASSLAVTDTQYF. The CDR3 DNA is TGTGCCAGCAGTTTAGCCGTCACAGATACGCAGTATTTT.

The chain employs TRBV27 and TRBJ2-2; possible D gene TRBD2, 6 bases. The V and J ends lost 4 bases and 5 bases respectively, with 17 bases between them. This CDR3 has 16 residues. Looked up from germline, CDR1 is MNHEY and CDR2 is SMNVEV (reference sequence). DNA for the CDR3: TGTGCCAGCAGTTCATTTCCGGGACTTAAGACCGGGGAGCTGTTTTTT. As protein: CASSSFPGLKTGELFF.

CDR3 nucleotides: TGTGCCAGCAGCTCTAGACCCTACGAGCAGTACTTC. Encoded protein: CASSSRPYEQYF. The V call is TRBV9, the J call TRBJ2-7; no reliable D call. Trimming took 4 bases from V and 2 from J, leaving 7 bases between them. Germline V CDR1 and CDR2: SGDLS, YYNGEE. CDR3 length equals 12 residues.

The chain links TRBV7-9 to TRBJ1-1, with D uncertain. Trimming took 5 bases from V and 14 from J, leaving 15 bases between them. This CDR3 spans 11 amino acids. Germline lookup yields CDR1 SEHNR and CDR2 FQNEAQ (reference sequence). CDR3 region: CASSPDPGSFF. In nucleotides, the CDR3 is TGTGCCAGCAGCCCAGACCCGGGCTCCTTCTTT.

This chain links TRBV28 with TRBJ1-2; 7 nucleotides match TRBD1. This CDR3 is built from 14 residues. The junction had 7 bases not matched to a gene; V was cut back by 5 bases and J by 4 bases. Germline V gene data show CDR1 as MDHEN and CDR2 as SYDVKM. The CDR3 DNA reads TGTGCCAGCAGTCTGACAGGGAAGGCCTATGGCTACACCTTC. Protein sequence: CASSLTGKAYGYTF.

Of note for this clone: This sample includes further DNA sequences coding for the same CDR3. The chain employs TRBV27 and TRBJ2-1; D unresolved. Per germline, CDR1 MNHEY and CDR2 SMNVEV (reference sequence). This CDR3 spans 13 amino acids. Trimming removed 0 bases at V and 0 bases at J, with 0 bases between. DNA for the CDR3: TGTGCCAGCAGTTTATCCTCCTACAATGAGCAGTTCTTC. It specifies CASSLSSYNEQFF.

V gene TRBV18 combines with J gene TRBJ2-3; either TRBD1 or TRBD2 may supply D (5 bases each). This CDR3 has 15 amino acids. With 0 bases removed from V and 0 bases from J, the gap between germline ends came to 7 bases. Germline V CDR1 and CDR2: KGHSH, LQKENI. Here the CDR3 DNA reads TGTGCCAGCTCACCACCGGGACCCAGCACAGATACGCAGTATTTT. Residues: CASSPPGPSTDTQYF.

As DNA, the CDR3 is TGCGCCAGCAGCTCCGCCGGGACAAATCAGCCCCAGCATTTT. Amino acids: CASSSAGTNQPQHF. The J gene is TRBJ1-5, the V gene TRBV4-1; a possible D gene is TRBD1 (6 bases). V lost 5 bases to trimming and J lost 4 bases, with 12 bases between them. This CDR3 spans 14 amino acids. Germline V gives CDR1 MGHRA, CDR2 YSYEKL.

This chain uses TRBV6-5 with TRBJ2-7; TRBD1 agrees at 7 bases. CDR1 and CDR2 from the germline V gene are MNHEY and SVGAGI. The CDR3 length is 14 residues. V shed 2 bases, J shed 3 bases, and the junction held 4 bases outside the gene matches. CDR3 coding DNA: TGTGCCAGCAGTTACCGGGACAGTTACTACGAGCAGTACTTC. Protein: CASSYRDSYYEQYF.

The V and J genes are TRBV19 and TRBJ1-5, with 10 bases that match TRBD1. Germline V gives CDR1 LNHDA, CDR2 SQIVND (reference sequence). The CDR3 spans 16 residues. The V segment lost 6 bases and the J segment 4 bases; nucleotides outside the gene matches: 9. Here the CDR3 reads CASRVGTGVNNQPQHF. Written as DNA, the CDR3 is TGTGCCAGTAGGGTGGGGACAGGGGTGAATAATCAGCCCCAGCATTTT.